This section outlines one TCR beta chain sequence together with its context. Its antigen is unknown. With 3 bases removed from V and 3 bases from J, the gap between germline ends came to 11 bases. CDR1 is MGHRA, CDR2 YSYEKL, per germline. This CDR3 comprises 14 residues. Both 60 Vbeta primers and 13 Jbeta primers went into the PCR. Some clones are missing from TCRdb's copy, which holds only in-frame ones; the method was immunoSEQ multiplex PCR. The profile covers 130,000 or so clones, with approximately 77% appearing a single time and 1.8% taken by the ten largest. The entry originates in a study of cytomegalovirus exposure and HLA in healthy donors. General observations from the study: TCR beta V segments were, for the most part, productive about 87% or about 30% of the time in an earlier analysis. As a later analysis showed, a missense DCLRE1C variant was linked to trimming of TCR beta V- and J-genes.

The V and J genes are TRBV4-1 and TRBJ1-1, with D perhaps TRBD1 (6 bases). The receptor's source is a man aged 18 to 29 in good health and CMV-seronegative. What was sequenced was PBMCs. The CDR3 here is CASSQGHGDTEAFF. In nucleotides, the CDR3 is TGCGCCAGCAGCCAGGGACACGGAGACACTGAAGCTTTCTTT.